This T cell receptor beta chain was identified in a study of blood T cell repertoires in COVID-19. Study-wide context: Acute and convalescent COVID-19 specimens originated in the United States, Italy and Spain. In each case, the material was cDNA or gDNA derived from T cells, B-cell-depleted T cells, or PBMCs.

Per the authors' pipeline: For nucleated cells, counts were estimated from reference gene primer amplification. Data came from immunoSEQ multiplex PCR; TCRdb stores just in-frame clones and leaves some out. That table gives V, J and clone size, and the DNA gave D and trimming. The sample includes 100,000 or so clones, less than 85% seen only once; the top ten take about 20%. This clone has only a few counts. After removal of 3 bases from V and 5 bases from J, the junction contained 13 bases not matched to a gene. The germline gives CDR1 SGHDT, CDR2 YYEEEE. The CDR3 length is 17 residues. The sequencing sample was made of peripheral blood. This TCR was sampled from a man in his 70s with active or convalescent COVID-19. This chain uses TRBV5-6 with TRBJ1-2; 10 positions agree with TRBD1. The DNA of the CDR3 is TGTGCCAGCAGCTCCCCTCCCCCGACAGGGGGCAGGTATGGCTACACCTTC. It codes for CASSSPPPTGGRYGYTF.